Listed below are T cell receptor beta chains from one sample, sequenced in a study of T-cell memory formation after mild COVID-19. TCRdb re-called the 5' RACE reads through MiXCR, storing one row per CDR3 protein. The sample holds 450,000 to 650,000 distinct CDR3 sequences; about 20% are singletons and the top ten take around 8.4%. Sequencing was done on a sample of PBMCs or a T cell subset sorted from them (not recorded which). Source of these receptors: an adult woman who had mild COVID-19 (a few samples of this study predate the infection). Cell type and time point are not known. The CDR3 runs from the conserved cysteine through the conserved F or W. A D gene is named only where the DNA matches it firmly. Size is omitted from some rows. Given values are once, few, many or a class for expanded clones.

TRBD2	TRBV5-4	NA	TRBJ2-7	TGTGCCAGCAGCTCGACTCGGGGGGGCGGGAAGCCCTACGAGCAGTACTTC	CASSSTRGGGKPYEQYF
NA	TRBV18	NA	TRBJ1-1	TGTGCCAGCTCACCACCGCTAGGGATGAACACTGAAGCTTTCTTT	CASSPPLGMNTEAFF
TRBD1	TRBV20-1	few	TRBJ2-2	TGCAGTGCTAGAGAACCGGGACAGGGGGAGCTGTTTTTT	CSAREPGQGELFF
NA	TRBV7-8	many	TRBJ1-2	TGTGCCAGCAGCGCCCGAGACGTGAGCCGTGGCTACACCTTC	CASSARDVSRGYTF
NA	TRBV5-4	NA	TRBJ1-1	TGTGCCAGCAGCTGGGGCGGGGGGCGCACTGAAGCTTTCTTT	CASSWGGGRTEAFF
NA	TRBV12-3/TRBV12-4	few	TRBJ1-4	TGTGCCAGCACATTGGGAGAAAAACTGTTTTTT	CASTLGEKLFF
NA	TRBV11-2	many	TRBJ2-1	TGTGCCAGCAGCTTAGATCTTAGCTCCTACAATGAGCAGTTCTTC	CASSLDLSSYNEQFF
TRBD2	TRBV5-6	NA	TRBJ2-3	TGTGCCAGCAGCTTGATAGCGGGAGGTAGAGATACGCAGTATTTT	CASSLIAGGRDTQYF
TRBD2	TRBV15	NA	TRBJ2-3	TGTGCCACCAGCAGAGCGGTAGCGGGGGGAAACACAGATACGCAGTATTTT	CATSRAVAGGNTDTQYF
NA	TRBV9	many	TRBJ2-3	TGTGCCAGCAGCTTTAACACAGATACGCAGTATTTT	CASSFNTDTQYF
TRBD2	TRBV7-9	few	TRBJ2-1	TGTGCCAGCAGCTTAAGACTAGCGGGAGTGGGATATGAGCAGTTCTTC	CASSLRLAGVGYEQFF
TRBD1	TRBV7-6	few	TRBJ2-7	TGTGCCAGCAGCTTAGTGAGGGGGCAAGGCGAGCAGTACTTC	CASSLVRGQGEQYF
NA	TRBV9	NA	TRBJ2-1	TGTGCCAGCAGCGTAGGATTGGGGCCCTACAATGAGCAGTTCTTC	CASSVGLGPYNEQFF
TRBD1	TRBV9	NA	TRBJ1-1	TGTGCCAGCAGCCCTCGGGACAGGGGGTCGTACACTGAAGCTTTCTTT	CASSPRDRGSYTEAFF
TRBD1	TRBV7-2	few	TRBJ1-1	TGTGCCAGCAGCTTGGAGACAGGGACTGAAGCTTTCTTT	CASSLETGTEAFF
TRBD2	TRBV29-1	few	TRBJ2-3	TGCAGCACCGGGGGGGACTCCACACTGTCTCGGTATTTT	CSTGGDSTLSRYF
NA	TRBV21-1	few	TRBJ2-3	TGTGCCAGCAGCCAACCTAAGACAGGGGGCATCACAGATACGCAGTATTTT	CASSQPKTGGITDTQYF
TRBD2	TRBV20-1	few	TRBJ2-3	TGCAGTGTTAAGAAACTAGCGGGAGGAGGGCCCACAGATACGCAGTATTTT	CSVKKLAGGGPTDTQYF
NA	TRBV4-3	few	TRBJ1-1	TGCGCCAGCAGCCACCCCGGGAACAGGGCCCACACTGAAGCTTTCTTT	CASSHPGNRAHTEAFF
NA	TRBV5-1	NA	TRBJ2-7	TGCGCCAGCAGCCCGGCGGGGACCCTCCCCTACGAGCAGTACTTC	CASSPAGTLPYEQYF
NA	TRBV20-1	NA	TRBJ1-2	TGCAGTGCTAGAGAATGGTTGACGGGGGGCTACACCTTC	CSAREWLTGGYTF
TRBD1	TRBV10-3	NA	TRBJ1-2	TGTGCCATCAGTGTAGCAGGGGGCAATAATGGCTACACCTTC	CAISVAGGNNGYTF
NA	TRBV5-5	few	TRBJ2-7	TGTGCCAGCAGCTTAACACACGAGCAGTACTTC	CASSLTHEQYF
NA	TRBV7-6	NA	TRBJ1-5	TGTGCCAGCAGCTTAGAGGGGGATGGCAATCAGCCCCAGCATTTT	CASSLEGDGNQPQHF
TRBD1	TRBV7-2	once	TRBJ1-2	TGTGCCAGCAGCCCTGGGGAATACAGGGGGCCCGGCTACACCTTC	CASSPGEYRGPGYTF
TRBD2	TRBV24-1	few	TRBJ2-1	TGTGCCACCAGTGGGTTAGCGGGGAGGGAGCAGTTCTTC	CATSGLAGREQFF
NA	TRBV6-5	NA	TRBJ1-1	TGTGCCAGCAGTTACTTTGCCCCAGGAGTTAACACTGAAGCTTTCTTT	CASSYFAPGVNTEAFF
TRBD1	TRBV10-2	few	TRBJ1-4	TGCGCCAGCAGTTCCCGCCGGACAGGGGAAGGTGAAAAACTGTTTTTT	CASSSRRTGEGEKLFF
TRBD2	TRBV18	few	TRBJ2-7	TGTGCCAGCTCACCACGTCCCCTTAGCGGGAGTGGATCCTACGAGCAGTACTTC	CASSPRPLSGSGSYEQYF
TRBD2	TRBV19	few	TRBJ2-7	TGTGCCAGTAGTTCGACTAGCGTCCTTGCCGAGCAGTACTTC	CASSSTSVLAEQYF
TRBD2	TRBV10-3	NA	TRBJ2-1	TGTGCCATCAGCTCGGGGACTAGCGCCTACAATGAGCAGTTCTTC	CAISSGTSAYNEQFF
NA	TRBV20-1	NA	TRBJ2-7	TGCAGTGCCGAGACGGGGACCACCTACGAGCAGTACTTC	CSAETGTTYEQYF
NA	TRBV15	NA	TRBJ1-1	TGTGCCACCAGCAGACCTGCGGGGTGGAAAAACACTGAAGCTTTCTTT	CATSRPAGWKNTEAFF
TRBD1	TRBV4-3	few	TRBJ2-1	TGCGCCAGCAGCCAGGGGGACAGGGCCTACAATGAGCAGTTCTTC	CASSQGDRAYNEQFF
TRBD1	TRBV19	few	TRBJ2-6	TGTGCCAGCCGGGACAGGGCGTCTGGGGCCAACGTCCTGACTTTC	CASRDRASGANVLTF
NA	TRBV6-5	few	TRBJ1-4	TGTGCCAGCAGTTACGGGACGGCTGAAGGGAAACTGTTTTTT	CASSYGTAEGKLFF
NA	TRBV4-1	NA	TRBJ1-1	TGCGCCAGCAGTCAAAATCAGGGGAACACTGAAGCTTTCTTT	CASSQNQGNTEAFF
TRBD2	TRBV7-6	NA	TRBJ2-1	TGTGCCAGCAGCTTAGGACTAGCGGGGAGAGGAGAGCAGTTCTTC	CASSLGLAGRGEQFF
NA	TRBV30	NA	TRBJ1-3	TGTGCCGTAAAGCGGGGGGCTGGAAACACCATATATTTT	CAVKRGAGNTIYF
TRBD1	TRBV6-5	few	TRBJ2-5	TGTGCCAGCAGGCCCGGGACAGGGGGTTGGGAGACCCAGTACTTC	CASRPGTGGWETQYF
TRBD2	TRBV12-3/TRBV12-4	NA	TRBJ2-7	TGTGCCAGCACCGGGGGGAAGGGAACCTACGAGCAGTACTTC	CASTGGKGTYEQYF
NA	TRBV5-4	NA	TRBJ2-7	TGTGCCAGCAGCCCTAGGAGCTCTTTGGAGCAGTACTTC	CASSPRSSLEQYF
TRBD1	TRBV7-2	few	TRBJ1-2	TGTGCCAGCAGCTTAGGGACAGGGAGTCCCTATGGCTACACCTTC	CASSLGTGSPYGYTF
NA	TRBV10-3	NA	TRBJ2-6	TGTGCCATCACCTCCGAAGCTGGGGCCAACGTCCTGACTTTC	CAITSEAGANVLTF
TRBD2	TRBV11-3	few	TRBJ2-1	TGTGCCAGCAGCTTACTCAGAGGGCTAGCGGGACAAAGGGAGCAGTTCTTC	CASSLLRGLAGQREQFF
NA	TRBV5-1	NA	TRBJ2-3	TGCGCCAGCAGCTTAGGGCCGACCGGAGGCACAGATACGCAGTATTTT	CASSLGPTGGTDTQYF
NA	TRBV30	many	TRBJ2-1	TGTGCCTGGAGTTCGGGGGTACCCTACAATGAGCAGTTCTTC	CAWSSGVPYNEQFF
TRBD2	TRBV7-3	few	TRBJ2-1	TGTGCCAGCAGCTTATCGGGCGGGAGTTCCTTGAATGAGCAGTTCTTC	CASSLSGGSSLNEQFF
TRBD2	TRBV12-3/TRBV12-4	few	TRBJ2-7	TGTGCCAGCAGCTCAAGCGGGAGGCATCTCTACGAGCAGTACTTC	CASSSSGRHLYEQYF
TRBD1	TRBV7-2	NA	TRBJ1-2	TGTGCCAGCAGCTTAGAAACAGGGGGGGCAGTAGGTGGCTACACCTTC	CASSLETGGAVGGYTF
NA	TRBV4-2	NA	TRBJ2-3	TGTGCCAGCAGCTCCGTTGGGCCGGGACCCGGGGGAACAGATACGCAGTATTTT	CASSSVGPGPGGTDTQYF
TRBD1	TRBV5-1	NA	TRBJ1-1	TGCGCCAGCAGCTTTAACAGGGGGTTTTATGAAGCTTTCTTT	CASSFNRGFYEAFF
NA	TRBV7-2	few	TRBJ1-2	TGTGCCGCGGGAAGTTATGGCTACACCTTC	CAAGSYGYTF
NA	TRBV6-2/TRBV6-3	NA	TRBJ2-3	TGTGCCAGCAGTTACTTCGAGGACACCGGCACAGATACGCAGTATTTT	CASSYFEDTGTDTQYF
TRBD1	TRBV6-5	few	TRBJ2-7	TGTGCCAGCAGTCCTTCGGGGACAGGGTTTGGCGAGCAGTACTTC	CASSPSGTGFGEQYF
TRBD1	TRBV9	NA	TRBJ1-5	TGTGCCAGCAGCATCGGAGACAGGGTTATGATGAAGCATTTT	CASSIGDRVMMKHF
NA	TRBV29-1	few	TRBJ2-6	TGCAGCGTTGAGTACGACTGGCGATGGTGTGGGGCCAACGTCCTGACTTTC	CSVEYDWRWCGANVLTF
NA	TRBV2	few	TRBJ1-3	TGTGCCAGCACCCCGCTGCGGACGCCTGGAAACACCATATATTTT	CASTPLRTPGNTIYF
NA	TRBV5-1	once	TRBJ1-1	TGCGCCAGCGCCGACAGCCGTTACACTGAAGCTTTCTTT	CASADSRYTEAFF
NA	TRBV30	NA	TRBJ1-2	TGTGCCTGGAGTGAGGTGGGGTACGATGGCTACACCTTC	CAWSEVGYDGYTF